This T cell receptor beta chain was sequenced during a study of blood T cell repertoires in COVID-19. Study details: The study drew acute and convalescent COVID-19 samples from the United States, Italy and Spain. T cells, B-cell-depleted T cells, or PBMCs provided the cDNA or gDNA that served as material.

Study processing details: Counts of nucleated cells, estimated from reference gene primer amplification, were obtained. Using immunoSEQ multiplex PCR, the repertoire was profiled, and TCRdb retains in-frame clones only, with some absent. The V and J calls and clone size were taken over from that table, and D and trimming were inferred from the DNA. The table shows some 150,000 clones, with around 84% occurring only once. The germline CDR1 and CDR2 sequences are ENHRY and SYGVKD. CDR3 length: 16 residues. V lost 2 bases, J lost 9 bases, and 11 bases stayed unmatched. The receptor comes from a woman in her fifties or sixties with acute or convalescent COVID-19. The sample taken for sequencing was peripheral blood. The V call is TRBV10-3, the J call TRBJ2-1; 9 bases align to TRBD1. CDR3 nucleotides: TGTGCCATCAGTGAGCGGGGACAGGGTGTGGAGGGTGAGCAGTTCTTC. Translated, it gives CAISERGQGVEGEQFF.